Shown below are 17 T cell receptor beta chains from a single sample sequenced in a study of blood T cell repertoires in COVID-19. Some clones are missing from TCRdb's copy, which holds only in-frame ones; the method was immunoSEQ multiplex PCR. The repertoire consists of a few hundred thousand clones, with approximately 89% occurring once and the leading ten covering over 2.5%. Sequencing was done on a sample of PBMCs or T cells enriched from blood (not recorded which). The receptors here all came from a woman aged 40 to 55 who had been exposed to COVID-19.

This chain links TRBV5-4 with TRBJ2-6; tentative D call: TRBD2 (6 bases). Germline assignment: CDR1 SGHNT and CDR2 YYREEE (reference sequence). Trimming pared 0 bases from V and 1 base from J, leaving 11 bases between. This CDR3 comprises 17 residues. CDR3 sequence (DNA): TGTGCCAGCAGCTTGGGACCAGGGAGGTCTGGGGCCAACGTCCTGACTTTC. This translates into CASSLGPGRSGANVLTF.

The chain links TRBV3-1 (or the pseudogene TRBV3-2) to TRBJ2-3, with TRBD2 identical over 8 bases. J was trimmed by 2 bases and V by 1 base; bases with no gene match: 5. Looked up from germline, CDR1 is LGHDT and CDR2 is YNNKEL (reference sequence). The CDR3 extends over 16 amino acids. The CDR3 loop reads CASSQGVGRATDTQYF. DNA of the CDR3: TGTGCCAGCAGCCAAGGAGTCGGGAGGGCCACAGATACGCAGTATTTT.

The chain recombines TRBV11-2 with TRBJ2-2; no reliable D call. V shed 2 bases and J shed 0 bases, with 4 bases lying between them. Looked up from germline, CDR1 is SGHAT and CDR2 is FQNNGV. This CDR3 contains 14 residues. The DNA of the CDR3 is TGTGCCAGCAGCTTACTTACGAACACCGGGGAGCTGTTTTTT. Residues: CASSLLTNTGELFF.

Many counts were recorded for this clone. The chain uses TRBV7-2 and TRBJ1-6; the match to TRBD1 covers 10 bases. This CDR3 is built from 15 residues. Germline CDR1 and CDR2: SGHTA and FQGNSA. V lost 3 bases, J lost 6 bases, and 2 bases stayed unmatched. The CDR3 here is CASSFGTGVNSPLHF. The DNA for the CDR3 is TGTGCCAGCAGCTTCGGGACAGGGGTTAATTCACCCCTCCACTTT.

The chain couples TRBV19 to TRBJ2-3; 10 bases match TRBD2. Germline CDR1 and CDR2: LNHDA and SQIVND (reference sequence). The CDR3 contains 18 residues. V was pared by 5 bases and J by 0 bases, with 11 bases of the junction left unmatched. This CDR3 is CASSLRTSGQGSTDTQYF. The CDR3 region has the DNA TGTGCCAGTAGTCTGAGGACTAGCGGACAAGGTAGCACAGATACGCAGTATTTT. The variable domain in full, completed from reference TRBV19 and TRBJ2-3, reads DGGITQSPKYLFRKEGQNVTLSCEQNLNHDAMYWYRQDPGQGLRLIYYSQIVNDFQKGDIAEGYSVSREKKESFPLTVTSAQKNPTAFYLCASSLRTSGQGSTDTQYFGPGTRLTVL.

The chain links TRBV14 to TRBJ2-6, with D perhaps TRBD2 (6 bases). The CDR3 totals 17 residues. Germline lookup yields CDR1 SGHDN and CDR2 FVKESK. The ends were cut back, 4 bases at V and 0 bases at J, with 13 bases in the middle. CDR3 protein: CASSRGGEISGANVLTF. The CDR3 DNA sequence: TGTGCCAGCAGCCGCGGAGGGGAAATCTCTGGGGCCAACGTCCTGACTTTC.

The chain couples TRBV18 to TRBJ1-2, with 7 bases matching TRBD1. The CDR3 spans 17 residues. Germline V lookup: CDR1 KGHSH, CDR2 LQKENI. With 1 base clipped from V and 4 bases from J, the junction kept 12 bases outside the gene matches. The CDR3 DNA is TGTGCCAGCTCACCACGTACCACAGGGGAAACCTCCTATGGCTACACCTTC. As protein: CASSPRTTGETSYGYTF.

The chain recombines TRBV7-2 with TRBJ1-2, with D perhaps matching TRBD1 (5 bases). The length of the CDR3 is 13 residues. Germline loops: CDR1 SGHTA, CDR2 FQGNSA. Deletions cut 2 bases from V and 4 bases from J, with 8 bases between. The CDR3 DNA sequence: TGTGCCAGCAGCTTATACAGGAGCTATGGCTACACCTTC. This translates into CASSLYRSYGYTF.

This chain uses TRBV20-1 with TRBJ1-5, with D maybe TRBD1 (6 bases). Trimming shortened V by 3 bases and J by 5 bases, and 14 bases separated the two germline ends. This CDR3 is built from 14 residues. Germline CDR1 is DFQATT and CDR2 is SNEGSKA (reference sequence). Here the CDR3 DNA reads TGCAGTGCTAGTAACAGGGCAAGTTATCAGCCCCAGCATTTT. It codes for CSASNRASYQPQHF.

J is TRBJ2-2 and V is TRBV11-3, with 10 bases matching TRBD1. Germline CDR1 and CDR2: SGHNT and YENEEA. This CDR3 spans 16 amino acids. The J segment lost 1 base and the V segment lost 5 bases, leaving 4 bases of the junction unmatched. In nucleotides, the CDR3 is TGTGCCAGCAGCATCCGGACAGGGGGGAACACCGGGGAGCTGTTTTTT. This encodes CASSIRTGGNTGELFF.

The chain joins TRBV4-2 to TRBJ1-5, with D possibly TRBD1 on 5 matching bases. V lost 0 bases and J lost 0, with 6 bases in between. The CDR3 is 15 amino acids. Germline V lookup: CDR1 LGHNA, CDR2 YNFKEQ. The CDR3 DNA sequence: TGTGCCAGCAGCCAAGATAGGGGTAGCAATCAGCCCCAGCATTTT. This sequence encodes CASSQDRGSNQPQHF.

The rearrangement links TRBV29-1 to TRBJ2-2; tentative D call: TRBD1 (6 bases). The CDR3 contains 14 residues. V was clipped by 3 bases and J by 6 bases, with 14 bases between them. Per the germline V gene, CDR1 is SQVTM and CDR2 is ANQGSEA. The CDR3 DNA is TGCAGCGTTGACCAGGGGAAGGGTTCCGGGGAGCTGTTTTTT. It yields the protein CSVDQGKGSGELFF.

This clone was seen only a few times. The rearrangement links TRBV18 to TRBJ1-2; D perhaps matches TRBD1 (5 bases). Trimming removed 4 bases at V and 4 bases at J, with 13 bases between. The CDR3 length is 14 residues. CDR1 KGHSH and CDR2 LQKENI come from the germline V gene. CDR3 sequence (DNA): TGTGCCAGCTCACTCGGACAACTCACCTATGGCTACACCTTC. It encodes CASSLGQLTYGYTF.

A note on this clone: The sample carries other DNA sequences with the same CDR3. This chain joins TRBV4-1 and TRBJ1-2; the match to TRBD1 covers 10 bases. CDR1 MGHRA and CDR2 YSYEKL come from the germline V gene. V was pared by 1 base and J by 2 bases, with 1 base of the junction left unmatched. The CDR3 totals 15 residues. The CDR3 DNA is TGCGCCAGCAGCCAAGGACAGGGGGCGAACTATGGCTACACCTTC. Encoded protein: CASSQGQGANYGYTF.

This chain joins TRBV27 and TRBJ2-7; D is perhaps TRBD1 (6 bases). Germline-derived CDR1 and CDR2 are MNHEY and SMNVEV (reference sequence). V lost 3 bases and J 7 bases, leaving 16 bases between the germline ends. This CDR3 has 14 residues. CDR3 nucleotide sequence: TGTGCCAGCAGTTTCGGCAGGGGAGTACCGGAGCAGTACTTC. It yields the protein CASSFGRGVPEQYF.

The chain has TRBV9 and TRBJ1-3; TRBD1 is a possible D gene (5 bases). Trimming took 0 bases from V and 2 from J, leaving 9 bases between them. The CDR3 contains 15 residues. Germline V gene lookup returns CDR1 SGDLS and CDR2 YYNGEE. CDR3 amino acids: CASSVAPGAGNTIYF. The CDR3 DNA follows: TGTGCCAGCAGCGTAGCTCCGGGGGCTGGAAACACCATATATTTT.

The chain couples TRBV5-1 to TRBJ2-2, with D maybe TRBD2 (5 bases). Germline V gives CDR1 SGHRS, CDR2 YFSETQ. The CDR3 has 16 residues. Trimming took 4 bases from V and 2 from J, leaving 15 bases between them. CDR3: CASSTLSGVNTGELFF. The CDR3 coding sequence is TGCGCCAGCAGCACCCTAAGCGGCGTAAACACCGGGGAGCTGTTTTTT. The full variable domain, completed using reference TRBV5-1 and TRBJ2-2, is KAGVTQTPRYLIKTRGQQVTLSCSPISGHRSVSWYQQTPGQGLQFLFEYFSETQRNKGNFPGRFSGRQFSNSRSEMNVSTLELGDSALYLCASSTLSGVNTGELFFGEGSRLTVL.